This TCR beta chain was captured in a study of blood T cell repertoires in COVID-19. Study overall: Specimens from acute and convalescent COVID-19 originated in the United States, Italy and Spain. Sources were T cells, B-cell-depleted T cells, or PBMCs; the material itself was cDNA or gDNA.

The CDR3 loop spans 15 amino acids. The V and J ends lost 1 base and 2 bases respectively, with 11 bases between them. Germline V lookup: CDR1 MGHRA, CDR2 YSYEKL. This clone was detected only once. As processed by the authors: Amplifying reference gene primers gave estimates of nucleated cell counts. The repertoire was sequenced with immunoSEQ multiplex PCR; TCRdb's copy has only in-frame clones and lacks some. V, J and clone size reflect that table, while D and trimming were determined from the DNA. This table has about 32,000 clones, roughly 93% appearing once. The chain joins TRBV4-1 to TRBJ2-5; no definite D call. Sequencing used peripheral blood. This TCR was sampled from a male donor with active COVID-19. Here the CDR3 reads CASSQAYPLQETQYF. The CDR3 bases are TGCGCCAGCAGCCAAGCCTACCCTTTGCAAGAGACCCAGTACTTC.